This passage covers 7 T cell receptor beta chains from one sample sequenced in a study of blood T cell repertoires in COVID-19. The table came from immunoSEQ multiplex PCR; TCRdb's copy has only in-frame clones and leaves some out. Among approximately 220,000 clones listed, roughly 85% were seen once. Sequencing used PBMCs or T cells enriched from blood (not recorded which). The source of these receptors is a woman aged 45-65 years who had been exposed to COVID-19.

This clone came up once. The chain has TRBV12-5 and TRBJ1-2, with D possibly matching TRBD1 (6 bases). With 0 bases removed from V and 4 bases from J, the gap between germline ends came to 18 bases. Germline V gene sequence: CDR1 LGHNT, CDR2 FRNRAP. The CDR3 is 17 residues long. CDR3 coding DNA: TGTGCTAGTGGTTTGGTAGTCGGGACACCCCAATCCTATGGCTACACCTTC. The encoded protein is CASGLVVGTPQSYGYTF. The complete variable domain, with remaining parts taken from reference TRBV12-5 and TRBJ1-2, reads DARVTQTPRHKVTEMGQEVTMRCQPILGHNTVFWYRQTMMQGLELLAYFRNRAPLDDSGMPKDRFSAEMPDATLATLKIQPSEPRDSAVYFCASGLVVGTPQSYGYTFGSGTRLTVV.

The sample holds one count of this clone. The chain is built from TRBV25-1 and TRBJ1-3; 7 positions match TRBD1. The germline V gene has CDR1 MGHDK and CDR2 SYGVNS. Germline trimming cut 6 bases from V and 4 bases from J; bases unmatched to any gene: 0. The CDR3 is 12 residues long. The CDR3 DNA is TGTGCCAGCAGGGACAGGGGAAACACCATATATTTT. Protein sequence: CASRDRGNTIYF.

The rearrangement joins TRBV2 to TRBJ2-1; TRBD2 matches 8 bases. Trimming took 5 bases from V and 6 from J; bases not matched to a gene: 9. CDR1 SNHLY and CDR2 FYNNEI come from the germline V gene. This CDR3 has 15 residues. CDR3 sequence: CASSPPGTRLNEQFF. In DNA, the CDR3 is TGTGCCAGCAGTCCCCCAGGGACTAGGCTCAATGAGCAGTTCTTC.

V and J are TRBV7-2 and TRBJ2-5, with 12 bases aligning to TRBD1. Germline V gives CDR1 SGHTA, CDR2 FQGNSA. The CDR3 is made up of 17 amino acids. Trimming cost V 4 bases and J 1 base; bases outside gene matches: 7. The CDR3 loop is CASSSGTGGFSQETQYF. The CDR3 DNA reads as TGTGCCAGCAGCTCCGGGACAGGGGGCTTCTCCCAAGAGACCCAGTACTTC.

CDR3 in amino acids: CANTGDGGYTF. The CDR3 DNA reads TGCGCCAACACAGGGGATGGTGGCTACACCTTC. The V call is TRBV10-1, the J call TRBJ1-2; TRBD1 aligns across 7 bases. CDR1 and CDR2 from the germline V gene are WNHNN and SYGVQD (reference sequence). The CDR3 is 11 residues long. V was clipped by 10 bases and J by 7 bases; unmatched bases: 6.

The chain joins TRBV29-1 to TRBJ2-5; 10 bases fit TRBD2. J gave up 5 bases and V 3 bases, and 15 bases lay outside the gene matches. This CDR3 region has 17 residues. The germline CDR1 and CDR2 sequences are SQVTM and ANQGSEA. In DNA, the CDR3 is TGCAGCGTTGACCGAGTTCCAGCGGGGGGGCCGGGGGAGACCCAGTACTTC. Protein sequence: CSVDRVPAGGPGETQYF. The entire variable domain, with the rest obtained from reference TRBV29-1 and TRBJ2-5, is as follows: SAVISQKPSRDICQRGTSLTIQCQVDSQVTMMFWYRQQPGQSLTLIATANQGSEATYESGFVIDKFPISRPNLTFSTLTVSNMSPEDSSIYLCSVDRVPAGGPGETQYFGPGTRLLVL.

This chain connects TRBV3-1 (or the pseudogene TRBV3-2) to TRBJ2-1, with a weak D call TRBD2 (6 bases). Germline loops: CDR1 LGHDT, CDR2 YNNKEL (reference sequence). The CDR3 is made up of 17 amino acids. Trimming stripped 4 bases from V and 0 bases from J, with 16 bases between. DNA of the CDR3: TGTGCCAGCAGCCCGACTCCCGGGAGCAGCTCCTACAATGAGCAGTTCTTC. It specifies CASSPTPGSSSYNEQFF.